This T cell receptor beta chain comes out of a study of blood T cell repertoires in COVID-19. About the research overall: The United States, Italy and Spain supplied acute and convalescent COVID-19 samples.

In the original processing: Reference gene primer amplification in the assay estimated nucleated cell counts. Using immunoSEQ multiplex PCR, the repertoire was profiled, and TCRdb retains in-frame clones only, with some absent. V, J and clone size reflect that table, while D and trimming were determined from the DNA. The sample yields some 110,000 clones, 75% to 90% seen once. Between the trimmed V and J ends, which lost 2 bases and 7 bases, there was a span of 13 bases. CDR1 is SGHRS, CDR2 YFSETQ, per germline. This CDR3 is 14 amino acids long. The sequencing input was peripheral blood. The chain combines TRBV5-1 with TRBJ1-5; perhaps TRBD1 as D (5 bases). The source is a human donor in a cohort sampled during active COVID-19. The DNA for the CDR3 is TGCGCCAGCAGCTTAGAAGGGGCTCAACAGCCCCAGCATTTT. Translating it yields CASSLEGAQQPQHF.